This T cell receptor beta chain was recovered during a study of blood T cell repertoires in COVID-19 (dated by TCRdb to the early 2020s). For the wider study: Samples from collaborators originated in the United States, Italy and Spain and spanned both the acute and convalescent phases of COVID-19. The prospective study material was composed of cDNA or gDNA derived from T cells, B-cell-depleted T cells, or PBMCs. The dataset comprised deeply sampled blood TCRbeta repertoires from subjects exposed to, actively infected with, or recovered from COVID-19. A freely available public database, intended as a resource for researchers studying the immune response to SARS-CoV-2, is where the repertoires were released. The samples were drawn from the first 160 participants of the ongoing ImmuneRACE study and from 950 to 1,500 subjects provided by 6 global collaborators. A de-identified subject ID, COVID-19 status, age in years and sex were almost always included in the sample metadata. Where available, HLA class I and class II types were taken from metadata supplied by the sample provider and were not determined by assay-based typing. General study outcomes and caveats: The amount of clinical and demographic metadata varied by source and participant and was provided uncurated.

Each collaborating institution followed its own protocols to collect whole blood in K2EDTA tubes. For TCRbeta analysis, collaborators shipped samples in one of three forms: frozen whole blood, isolated PBMCs, or DNA extracted from either of those sample types. TCRbeta CDR3 regions were amplified from genomic DNA using the immunoSEQ Assay, a bias-controlled multiplex PCR. For the original study's pipeline: The number of nucleated cells in each sample was estimated by amplification of reference gene primers within the assay. To quantify the absolute abundance of each unique TCRbeta CDR3 rearrangement, sequence reads were collapsed and filtered. For each sample, productive Simpson clonality was calculated by taking the square root of Simpson's diversity index across productive rearrangements. Here the immuneACCESS table is served through TCRdb, limited to in-frame sequences with V and J called. Missing clones are a known gap in these copies; in checked studies unresolved V genes cover under half, and the rest lacks a known reason. Clone size and the V and J calls come from that table; the DNA yielded D and trimming. The sample data list about 74,000 clones, and 70% to 90% of these were observed just once. The ten largest account for about 37% of the sample.

The junction shows trimming of 4 bases on V and 6 bases on J, plus 21 bases between the germline ends. Reading from cysteine to phenylalanine, the CDR3 counts 17 amino acids. Only the CDR3 portion is preserved as DNA: 51 bases, with reading frame beginning at the first base. Per the germline V gene (reference sequence), LNHDA is the CDR1 and SQIVND is the CDR2. Comment on this clone: Its antigen specificity is not known. No per-base quality is available; no much larger clone lies one base away.

The rearranged segments are TRBV19 and TRBJ2-2; TRBD1 is a possible D gene, resting on 6 matching bases. The source is a man between 65 and 85 years old with acute or convalescent COVID-19. The sequencing sample was made of peripheral blood. The bases read TGTGCCAGTAGTACGTCGACAGGACGAGGGATCGCCGGGGAGCTGTTTTTT. Its amino acids are CASSTSTGRGIAGELFF.